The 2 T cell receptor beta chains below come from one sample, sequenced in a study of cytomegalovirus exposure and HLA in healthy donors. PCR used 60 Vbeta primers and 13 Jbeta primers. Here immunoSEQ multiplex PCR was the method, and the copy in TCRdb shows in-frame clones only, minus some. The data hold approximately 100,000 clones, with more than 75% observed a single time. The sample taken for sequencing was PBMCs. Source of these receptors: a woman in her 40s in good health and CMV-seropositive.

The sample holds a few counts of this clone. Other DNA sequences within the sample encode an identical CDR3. DNA of the CDR3: TGTGCCTGGAGTGTAGGCGGGGATACGCAGTATTTT. Translating gives CAWSVGGDTQYF. The chain carries TRBV30 and TRBJ2-3; TRBD2 is a possible D gene (5 bases). The CDR3 contains 12 residues. Germline lookup yields CDR1 GTSNPN and CDR2 SVGIG (reference sequence). The ends were cut back, 0 bases at V and 6 bases at J, with 7 bases in the middle.

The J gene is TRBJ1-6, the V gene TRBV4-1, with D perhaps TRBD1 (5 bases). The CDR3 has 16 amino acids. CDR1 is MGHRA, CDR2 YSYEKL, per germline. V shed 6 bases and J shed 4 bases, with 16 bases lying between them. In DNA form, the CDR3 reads TGCGCCAGCAGGGAGAATCCGACAGTTTATAATTCACCCCTCCACTTT. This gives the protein CASRENPTVYNSPLHF.